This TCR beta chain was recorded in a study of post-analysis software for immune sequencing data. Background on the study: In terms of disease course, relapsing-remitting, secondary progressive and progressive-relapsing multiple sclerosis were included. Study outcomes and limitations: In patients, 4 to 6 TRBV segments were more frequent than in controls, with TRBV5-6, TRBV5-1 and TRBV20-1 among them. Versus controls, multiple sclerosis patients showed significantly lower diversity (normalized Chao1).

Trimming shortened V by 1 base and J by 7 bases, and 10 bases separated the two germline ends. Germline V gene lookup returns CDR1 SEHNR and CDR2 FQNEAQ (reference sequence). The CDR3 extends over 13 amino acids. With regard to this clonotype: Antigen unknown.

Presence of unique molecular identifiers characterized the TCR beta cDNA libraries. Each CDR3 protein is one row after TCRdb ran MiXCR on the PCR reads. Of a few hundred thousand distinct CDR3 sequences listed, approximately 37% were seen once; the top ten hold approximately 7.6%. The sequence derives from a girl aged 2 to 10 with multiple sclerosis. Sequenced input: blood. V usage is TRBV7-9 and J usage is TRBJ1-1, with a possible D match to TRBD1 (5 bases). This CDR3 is CASSLEGGGEAFF. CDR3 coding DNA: TGTGCCAGCAGCTTAGAAGGCGGGGGTGAAGCTTTCTTT.